This TCR beta chain was identified during a study of blood T cell repertoires in COVID-19. The wider study: Sources were T cells, B-cell-depleted T cells, or PBMCs; the material itself was cDNA or gDNA.

Per the study methods: From reference gene primer amplification, estimates of nucleated cell counts were derived. Using immunoSEQ multiplex PCR, the repertoire was profiled, and TCRdb retains in-frame clones only, with some absent. That table gives V, J and clone size, and the DNA gave D and trimming. Of about 260,000 clones in the sample, 88% are singletons; the top ten hold roughly 4%. The germline V gene has CDR1 LGHNA and CDR2 YNFKEQ. V lost 0 bases to trimming and J lost 3 bases, with 8 bases between them. The CDR3 has 14 amino acids. The receptor was isolated from a man in his fifties or sixties who had recovered from COVID-19. This rearrangement joins TRBV4-2 to TRBJ1-1; D ambiguous. The sequencing input was peripheral blood. CDR3: CASSQDTRYTEAFF. In nucleotides, the CDR3 is TGTGCCAGCAGCCAAGATACGAGGTACACTGAAGCTTTCTTT.